Below, 23 T cell receptor beta chains from the same sample are listed, as sequenced in a study of T cells expressing NK-cell markers. For each CDR3 protein, TCRdb gives one entry from its re-call of the 5' RACE reads, without DNA. This sample's clone table lists 550,000 to 600,000 distinct CDR3 sequences. The specimen sequenced was blood T cells: a sorted CD56 or NKG2C T cell subset, CD4+ or CD8+ T cells, or bulk PBMC T cells (not recorded which). All receptors derive from a man between 18 and 29 years old in good health.

The J gene is TRBJ2-1, the V gene TRBV5-1. The CDR3 loop spans 15 amino acids. The germline V gene has CDR1 SGHRS and CDR2 YFSETQ. The CDR3 reads CASSNSLAAYNEQFF.

The V gene is TRBV27, the J gene TRBJ2-3. CDR1 is MNHEY and CDR2 is SMNVEV in the germline V gene (reference sequence). The CDR3 has 15 residues. CDR3 residues: CASRWGLIYTDTQYF.

The chain couples TRBV28 to TRBJ1-2; as DNA is missing, the TRBD1 call by TCRdb cannot be tested. The CDR3 contains 15 residues. Germline V gives CDR1 MDHEN, CDR2 SYDVKM. The CDR3 spells CASSLSGTGFYGYTF.

The V call is TRBV20-1, the J call TRBJ1-3; the TRBD1 assignment by TCRdb is unverifiable without DNA. Germline values: CDR1 DFQATT, CDR2 SNEGSKA (reference sequence). The CDR3 is 12 amino acids. CDR3 protein: CSATTPGHTIYF.

This rearrangement joins TRBV12-3 or TRBV12-4 to TRBJ2-7; the TCRdb call, TRBD2, lacks DNA for checking. CDR3 length equals 15 residues. Here the CDR3 reads CASSLRWERPSEQYF.

This rearrangement joins TRBV28 to TRBJ2-5; the D call of TRBD1 rests on TCRdb alone, since no DNA is present to check it. Germline CDR1 and CDR2: MDHEN and SYDVKM. The CDR3 totals 14 residues. The CDR3: CASSFEGAVETQYF.

The J gene is TRBJ2-5, the V gene TRBV10-3; the TCRdb call, TRBD2, lacks DNA for checking. In germline, CDR1 is ENHRY, CDR2 SYGVKD. This CDR3 contains 18 residues. The CDR3: CAISGPSDSGRNGETQYF.

The CDR3 here is CASSPSRSGTEAFF. This chain links TRBV18 with TRBJ1-1. The germline CDR1 and CDR2 sequences are KGHSH and LQKENI. The CDR3 is 14 residues long.

The genes are TRBV18 and TRBJ2-3; the D gene TCRdb calls, TRBD2, cannot be checked with no DNA. This CDR3 contains 16 residues. CDR1 and CDR2 (germline): KGHSH, LQKENI. The CDR3 sequence: CASSPRTSGTTDTQYF.

The chain uses TRBV29-1 and TRBJ2-1; TCRdb outputs TRBD1, but without DNA this stays unchecked. Per germline, CDR1 SQVTM and CDR2 ANQGSEA. There are 19 residues in the CDR3. CDR3: CSVARDRGFLRVTSNEQFF.

This chain joins TRBV20-1 and TRBJ1-3. This CDR3 contains 17 residues. Germline V gene lookup returns CDR1 DFQATT and CDR2 SNEGSKA (reference sequence). The CDR3 here is CSARDGGIGLGGNTIYF.

The J gene is TRBJ2-4, the V gene TRBV7-9. The CDR3 runs 13 residues. Germline-derived CDR1 and CDR2 are SEHNR and FQNEAQ (reference sequence). The CDR3 is CASSLGTTNIQYF. The full variable domain, with the rest looked up from reference TRBV7-9 and TRBJ2-4, is DTGVSQNPRHKITKRGQNVTFRCDPISEHNRLYWYRQTLGQGPEFLTYFQNEAQLEKSRLLSDRFSAERPKGSFSTLEIQRTEQGDSAMYLCASSLGTTNIQYFGAGTRLSVL.

This chain links TRBV7-8 with TRBJ1-2; TCRdb's assignment of TRBD1 cannot be checked, as there is no DNA. The CDR3 sequence is 14 residues long. The V gene's germline CDR1 is SGHVS and CDR2 FQNEAQ. CDR3 in amino acids: CASSLYETGSGYTF. The full variable domain, completed using reference TRBV7-8 and TRBJ1-2, is GAGVSQSPRYKVAKRGQDVALRCDPISGHVSLFWYQQALGQGPEFLTYFQNEAQLDKSGLPSDRFFAERPEGSVSTLKIQRTQQEDSAVYLCASSLYETGSGYTFGSGTRLTVV.

This chain links TRBV11-3 with TRBJ1-1; TCRdb lists TRBD1, though no DNA is available to test this call. Germline loops: CDR1 SGHNT, CDR2 YENEEA. This CDR3 has 13 residues. The CDR3 spells CASSRGQPGEAFF.

This chain uses TRBV4-1 with TRBJ2-3. Germline CDR1 and CDR2: MGHRA and YSYEKL. CDR3 length: 15 amino acids. Here the CDR3 reads CASSQDGLLTDTQYF.

CDR3 amino acids: CASSIHRGDQETQYF. The chain links TRBV11-2 to TRBJ2-5; no DNA is available, so the TRBD1 call from TCRdb remains unchecked. Germline loops: CDR1 SGHAT, CDR2 FQNNGV. The CDR3 totals 15 residues. The variable domain in full, completed from reference TRBV11-2 and TRBJ2-5, reads EAGVAQSPRYKIIEKRQSVAFWCNPISGHATLYWYQQILGQGPKLLIQFQNNGVVDDSQLPKDRFSAERLKGVDSTLKIQPAKLEDSAVYLCASSIHRGDQETQYFGPGTRLLVL.

The chain carries TRBV29-1 and TRBJ2-1; TCRdb's D call of TRBD2 is untestable without DNA. Looked up from germline, CDR1 is SQVTM and CDR2 is ANQGSEA. This CDR3 has 11 amino acids. The CDR3 region is CSDLAGGRQFF.

J is TRBJ2-3 and V is TRBV7-3. The CDR3 is made up of 15 amino acids. The germline V gene encodes CDR1 SGHTA and CDR2 FQGTGA. The CDR3 is CASSPKGPSTDTQYF.

This chain joins TRBV7-3 and TRBJ1-1. The CDR3 consists of 14 residues. CDR1 is SGHTA and CDR2 is FQGTGA in the germline V gene. The CDR3 is CASSLNQDRTEAFF.

The chain has TRBV27 and TRBJ2-2; TCRdb names TRBD2, which stays unverified in the absence of DNA. CDR3 length: 17 amino acids. Germline loops: CDR1 MNHEY, CDR2 SMNVEV (reference sequence). CDR3 sequence: CASSLSPAGSRTGELFF.

The chain employs TRBV21-1 and TRBJ2-3; TCRdb gives TRBD1 as the D gene, but with no DNA this cannot be confirmed. TRBV21-1 is annotated as a pseudogene. This CDR3 has 17 residues. The CDR3 is CASSKKRDRASTDTQYF.

This chain connects TRBV7-2 to TRBJ2-7. Germline V gene data show CDR1 as SGHTA and CDR2 as FQGNSA. The CDR3 is 14 residues long. The CDR3 spells CASSLARDVGEQYF.

The chain recombines TRBV6-5 with TRBJ1-2; TCRdb returns TRBD1, unconfirmable since there is no DNA. Germline values: CDR1 MNHEY, CDR2 SVGAGI. The length of the CDR3 is 12 residues. The CDR3 sequence: CASSDQGSGYTF.